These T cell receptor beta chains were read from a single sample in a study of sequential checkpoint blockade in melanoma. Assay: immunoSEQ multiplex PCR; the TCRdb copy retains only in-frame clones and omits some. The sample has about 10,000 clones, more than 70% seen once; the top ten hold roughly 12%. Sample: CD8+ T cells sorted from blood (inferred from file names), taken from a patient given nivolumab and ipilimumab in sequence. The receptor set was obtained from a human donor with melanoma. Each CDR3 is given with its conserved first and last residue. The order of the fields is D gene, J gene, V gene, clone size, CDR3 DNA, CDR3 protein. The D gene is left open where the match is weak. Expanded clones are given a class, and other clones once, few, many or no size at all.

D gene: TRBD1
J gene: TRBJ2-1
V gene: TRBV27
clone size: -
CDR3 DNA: TGTGCCAGCAGTGGGACAGGGGTTTTGGGTGAGCAGTTCTTC
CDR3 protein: CASSGTGVLGEQFF

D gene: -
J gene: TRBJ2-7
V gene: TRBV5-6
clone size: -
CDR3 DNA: TGTGCCAGCAGCTTGGTGCACAGGGTCTACGAGCAGTACTTC
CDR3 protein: CASSLVHRVYEQYF

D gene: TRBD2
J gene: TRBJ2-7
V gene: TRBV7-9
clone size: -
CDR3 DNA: TGTGCCAGCAGCTTAGCGGGAGGGCCCTACGAGCAGTACTTC
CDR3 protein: CASSLAGGPYEQYF

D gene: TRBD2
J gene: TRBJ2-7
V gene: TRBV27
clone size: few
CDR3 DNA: TGTGCCAGCAGTTTAGGGCCAGCTAGCGGGAGAGTAGACGAGCAGTACTTC
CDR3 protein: CASSLGPASGRVDEQYF

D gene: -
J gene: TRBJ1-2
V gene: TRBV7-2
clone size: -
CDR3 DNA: TGTGCCAGCAGCTTAGTCCCGTTTGGAGGGCGTCATGGCTACACCTTC
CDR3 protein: CASSLVPFGGRHGYTF

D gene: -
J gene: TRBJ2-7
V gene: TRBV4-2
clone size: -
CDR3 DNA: TGTGCCAGCAGCCAAGAGGGACGGGGGATCTCCTACGAGCAGTACTTC
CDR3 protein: CASSQEGRGISYEQYF

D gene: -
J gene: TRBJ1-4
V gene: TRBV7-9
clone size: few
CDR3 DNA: TGTGCCAGCAGCTTCCGGACAGCAACTAATGAAAAACTGTTTTTT
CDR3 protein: CASSFRTATNEKLFF

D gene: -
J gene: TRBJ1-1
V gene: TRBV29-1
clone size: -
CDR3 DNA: TGCAGCGTTGACGGCGGGATGAACACTGAAGCTTTCTTT
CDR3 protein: CSVDGGMNTEAFF

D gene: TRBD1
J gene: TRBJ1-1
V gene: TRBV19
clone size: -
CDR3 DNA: TGTGCCACTCATACAGGGGGCACTGAAGCTTTCTTT
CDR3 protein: CATHTGGTEAFF

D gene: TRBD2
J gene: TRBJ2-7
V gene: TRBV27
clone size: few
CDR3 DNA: TGTGCCAGCAGTCCACGGACTAGCGCCCTTTACGAGCAGTACTTC
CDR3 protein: CASSPRTSALYEQYF

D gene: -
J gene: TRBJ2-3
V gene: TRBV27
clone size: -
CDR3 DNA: TGTGCCAGCAGTTTTTGGCAGGCCACAGATACGCAGTATTTT
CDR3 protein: CASSFWQATDTQYF

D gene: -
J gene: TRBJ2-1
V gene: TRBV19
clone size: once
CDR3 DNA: TGTGCCAGTACCCCAGGTGGCTACAATGAGCAGTTCTTC
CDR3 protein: CASTPGGYNEQFF

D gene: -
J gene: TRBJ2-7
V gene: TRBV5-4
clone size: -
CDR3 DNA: TGTGCCAGCAGCTTGGCCGGAGGTATCCTTAACGAGCAGTACTTC
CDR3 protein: CASSLAGGILNEQYF

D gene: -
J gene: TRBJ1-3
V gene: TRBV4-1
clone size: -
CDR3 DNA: TGCGCCAGCAGCCAAGACGCCGGCTCTGGAAACACCATATATTTT
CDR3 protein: CASSQDAGSGNTIYF

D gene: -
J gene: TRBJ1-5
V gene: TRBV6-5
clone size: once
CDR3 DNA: TGTGCCAGCAGCCTTAACAGGGTGGAGCAGCCCCAGCATTTT
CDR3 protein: CASSLNRVEQPQHF

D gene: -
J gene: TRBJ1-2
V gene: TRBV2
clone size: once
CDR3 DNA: TGTGCCAGCAGTGAAGCGCGGGGCTATGGCTACACCTTC
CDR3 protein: CASSEARGYGYTF

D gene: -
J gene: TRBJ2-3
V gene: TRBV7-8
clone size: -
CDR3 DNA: TGTGCCAGCAGCCCAGGACAGCTGCCAGATACGCAGTATTTT
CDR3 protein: CASSPGQLPDTQYF

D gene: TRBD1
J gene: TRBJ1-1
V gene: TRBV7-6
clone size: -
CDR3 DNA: TGTGCCAGCAGCCCAGGACAGGGAAGGAACACTGAAGCTTTCTTT
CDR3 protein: CASSPGQGRNTEAFF

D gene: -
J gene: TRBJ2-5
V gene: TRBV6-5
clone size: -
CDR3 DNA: TGTGCCAGCAGTTACACGCCAGGGTCAAGACAAGAGACCCAGTACTTC
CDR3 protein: CASSYTPGSRQETQYF

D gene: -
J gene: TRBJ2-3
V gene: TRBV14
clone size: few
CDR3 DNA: TGTGCCAGCAGCCAAGATGGGGAGATCGCGCAGTATTTT
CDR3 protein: CASSQDGEIAQYF

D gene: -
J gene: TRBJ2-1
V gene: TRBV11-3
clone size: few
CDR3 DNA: TGTGCCAGCAGCTTAGATACGGGCAATGAGCAGTTCTTC
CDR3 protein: CASSLDTGNEQFF

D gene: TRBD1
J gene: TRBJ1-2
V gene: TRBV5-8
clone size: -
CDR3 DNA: TGTGCCAGCAGTACCGGGACAGGGGAGCACGGCTACACCTTC
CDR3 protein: CASSTGTGEHGYTF

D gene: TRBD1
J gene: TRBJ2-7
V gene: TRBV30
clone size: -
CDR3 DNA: TGTGCCTGGAGGGGGACAGGGTCGTACGAGCAGTACTTC
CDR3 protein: CAWRGTGSYEQYF

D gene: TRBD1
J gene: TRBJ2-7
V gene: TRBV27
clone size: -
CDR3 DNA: TGTGCCAGCAGTTTCGGGACAGGGAACGAGCAGTACTTC
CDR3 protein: CASSFGTGNEQYF

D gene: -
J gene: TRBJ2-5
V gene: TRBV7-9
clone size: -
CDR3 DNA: TGTGCCAGCAGCTTAGGAGGGTCAGAGACCCAGTACTTC
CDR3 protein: CASSLGGSETQYF

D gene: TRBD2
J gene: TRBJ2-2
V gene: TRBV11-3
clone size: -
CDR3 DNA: TGTGCCAGCAGCTTAGTCGTAGCGGGCACCGGGGAGCTGTTTTTT
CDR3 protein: CASSLVVAGTGELFF

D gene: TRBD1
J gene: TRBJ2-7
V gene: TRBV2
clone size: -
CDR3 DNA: TGTGCCAGCAGTGAAGGCCCCGGGACAGGATTCTACGAGCAGTACTTC
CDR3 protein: CASSEGPGTGFYEQYF

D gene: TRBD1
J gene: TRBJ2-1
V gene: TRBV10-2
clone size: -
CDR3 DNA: TGCGCCAGCAGGACGGACAGGGCAAACTACAATGAGCAGTTCTTC
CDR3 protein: CASRTDRANYNEQFF

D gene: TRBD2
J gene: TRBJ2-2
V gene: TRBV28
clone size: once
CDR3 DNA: TGTGCCAGCGGGTGGGGAACGGGAGGTTTAACCGGGGAGCTGTTTTTT
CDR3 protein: CASGWGTGGLTGELFF

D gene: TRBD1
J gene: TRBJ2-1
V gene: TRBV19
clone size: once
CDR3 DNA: TGTGCCAGTAGTAGAGGGATTCCAGGGGGAAATGAGCAGTTCTTC
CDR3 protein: CASSRGIPGGNEQFF

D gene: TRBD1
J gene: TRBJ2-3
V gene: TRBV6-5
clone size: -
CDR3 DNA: TGTGCCAGCAGTCCCTCACACGAGGGGGCGGATACGCAGTATTTT
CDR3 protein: CASSPSHEGADTQYF

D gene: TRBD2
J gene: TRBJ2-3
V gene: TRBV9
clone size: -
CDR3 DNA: TGTGCCAGCAGCGTCGTAGCGGGAGGGGACACAGATACGCAGTATTTT
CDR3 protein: CASSVVAGGDTDTQYF

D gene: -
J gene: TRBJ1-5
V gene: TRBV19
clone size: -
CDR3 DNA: TGTGCCAGCCAAATCGGAGGGAGTTATAGCAATCAGCCCCAGCATTTT
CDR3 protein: CASQIGGSYSNQPQHF

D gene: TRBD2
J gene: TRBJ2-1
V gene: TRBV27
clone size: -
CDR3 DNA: TGTGCCAGCAGTTTATCGACCGGGACTAGCGGGAGGGCCACCTACAATGAGCAGTTCTTC
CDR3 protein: CASSLSTGTSGRATYNEQFF

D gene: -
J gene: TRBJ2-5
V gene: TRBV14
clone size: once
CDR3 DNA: TGTGCCAGCAGCCCTCTCGTGGTACAATTCCAAGAGACCCAGTACTTC
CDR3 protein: CASSPLVVQFQETQYF

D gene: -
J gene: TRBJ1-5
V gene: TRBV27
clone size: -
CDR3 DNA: TGTGCCAGCAGTTTTCGAGGTAGCAATCAGCCCCAGCATTTT
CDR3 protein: CASSFRGSNQPQHF

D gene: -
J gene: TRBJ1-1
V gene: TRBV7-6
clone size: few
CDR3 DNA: TGTGCCAGCAGCCCCGGGATGAACACTGAAGCTTTCTTT
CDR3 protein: CASSPGMNTEAFF

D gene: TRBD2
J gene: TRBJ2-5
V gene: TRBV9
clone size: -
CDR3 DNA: TGTGCCAGCAGCTCGGGACTAGGAGGAGAGACCCAGTACTTC
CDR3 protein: CASSSGLGGETQYF

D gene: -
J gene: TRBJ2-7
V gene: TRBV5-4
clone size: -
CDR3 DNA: TGTGCCAGCAGCTTGGAGGGGTCCGAGCAGTACTTC
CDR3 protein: CASSLEGSEQYF

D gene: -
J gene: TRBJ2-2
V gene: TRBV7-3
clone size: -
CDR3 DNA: TGTGCCAGCAGCTTAACGGGAGCAGCTAACACCGGGGAGCTGTTTTTT
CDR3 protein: CASSLTGAANTGELFF

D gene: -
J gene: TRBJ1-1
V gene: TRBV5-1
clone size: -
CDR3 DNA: TGCGCCAGCAGCTTGGTAAAGGGACAAAACACTGAAGCTTTCTTT
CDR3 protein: CASSLVKGQNTEAFF

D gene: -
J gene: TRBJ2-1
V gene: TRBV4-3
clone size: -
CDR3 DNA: TGCGCCAGCAGCCAAAGCGGAGCCCGCAATGAGCAGTTCTTC
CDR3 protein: CASSQSGARNEQFF

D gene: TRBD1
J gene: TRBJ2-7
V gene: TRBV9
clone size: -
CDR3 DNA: TGTGCCAGCAGCCCGGGACAGGGAGCAACCTACGAGCAGTACTTC
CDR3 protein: CASSPGQGATYEQYF

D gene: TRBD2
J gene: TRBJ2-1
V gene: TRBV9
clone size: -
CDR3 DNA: TGTGCCAGCAGCTTCAGCGGGAGGGCCGCTGAGCAGTTCTTC
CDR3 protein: CASSFSGRAAEQFF

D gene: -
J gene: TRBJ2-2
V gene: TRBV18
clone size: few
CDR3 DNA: TGTGCCAGCTCACCAGCGGAAGTTCAGGGAACCGGGGAGCTGTTTTTT
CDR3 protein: CASSPAEVQGTGELFF

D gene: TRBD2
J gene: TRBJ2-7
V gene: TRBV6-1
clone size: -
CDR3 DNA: TGTGCCAGCAGTGAAGAACTAGCGGGAAACTACGAGCAGTACTTC
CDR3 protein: CASSEELAGNYEQYF

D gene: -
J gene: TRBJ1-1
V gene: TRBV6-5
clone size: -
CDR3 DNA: TGTGCCAGCACCTTAGGGGCGAACACTGAAGCTTTCTTT
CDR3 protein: CASTLGANTEAFF

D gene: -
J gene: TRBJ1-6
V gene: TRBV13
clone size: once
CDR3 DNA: TGTGCCAGCAGCTTTCAGGCTTCACCCCTCCACTTT
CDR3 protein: CASSFQASPLHF

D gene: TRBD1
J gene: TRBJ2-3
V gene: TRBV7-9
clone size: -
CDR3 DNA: TGTGCCAGCAGCAAAAAGGGGGACAGGGTCACAGATACGCAGTATTTT
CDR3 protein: CASSKKGDRVTDTQYF

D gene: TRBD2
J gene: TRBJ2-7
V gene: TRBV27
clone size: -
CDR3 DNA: TGTGCCAGCAGTTTAAGGGCGGGAGGAAACGAGCAGTACTTC
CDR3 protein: CASSLRAGGNEQYF

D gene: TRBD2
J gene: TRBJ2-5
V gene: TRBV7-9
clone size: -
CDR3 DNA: TGTGCCAGCAGCCCGGGACTAGCGGGAGTCGAGACCCAGTACTTC
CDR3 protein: CASSPGLAGVETQYF

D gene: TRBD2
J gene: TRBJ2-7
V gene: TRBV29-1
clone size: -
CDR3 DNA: TGCAGCGTTGAAGGTGTAACTAGCGGTCAGTTGGGGGAGCAGTACTTC
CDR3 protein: CSVEGVTSGQLGEQYF

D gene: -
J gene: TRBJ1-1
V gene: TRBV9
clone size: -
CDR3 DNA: TGTGCCAGCAGCGCTCTTTCGGTTCACACTGAAGCTTTCTTT
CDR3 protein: CASSALSVHTEAFF

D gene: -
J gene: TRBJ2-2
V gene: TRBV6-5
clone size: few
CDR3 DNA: TGTGCCAGCACCTTGAAGCTGGAGACCGGGGAGCTGTTTTTT
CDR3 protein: CASTLKLETGELFF